These 27 T cell receptor beta chains were all obtained from the same sample, sequenced in a study of cytomegalovirus exposure and HLA in healthy donors. TCRdb's table, derived via immunoSEQ multiplex PCR, lists solely in-frame clones and lacks some. Of approximately 260,000 clones in the sample, 80% to 90% were seen once. The specimen sequenced was PBMCs. These receptors were collected from a woman aged 18-29 years in good health and CMV-seronegative.

This chain links TRBV27 with TRBJ2-1; no reliable D call. The CDR3 has 16 amino acids. CDR1 and CDR2 (germline): MNHEY, SMNVEV (reference sequence). The ends were cut back, 2 bases at V and 0 bases at J, with 11 bases in the middle. Here the CDR3 reads CASSLPGPLSYNEQFF. The CDR3, as DNA: TGTGCCAGCAGTTTACCGGGTCCTCTCTCCTACAATGAGCAGTTCTTC.

CDR3 DNA: TGCGCCAGCAGTGATCCGGGACTAGCGCGGAGAGATACGCAGTATTTT. The encoded protein is CASSDPGLARRDTQYF. The chain couples TRBV10-1 to TRBJ2-3, with 10 bases fitting TRBD2. V lost 3 bases and J lost 5; bases outside the gene matches: 8. This CDR3 has 16 residues. The germline CDR1 and CDR2 sequences are WNHNN and SYGVQD (reference sequence).

This clone was seen once. V gene TRBV30 combines with J gene TRBJ2-5; 8 bases match TRBD2. This CDR3 has 14 amino acids. With V trimmed by 7 bases and J by 5 bases, 12 bases remained unmatched. Germline CDR1 reads GTSNPN; CDR2 reads SVGIG (reference sequence). This CDR3 reads CASSRGGGLETQYF. CDR3 bases: TGTGCCTCGTCCCGGGGGGGCGGACTCGAGACCCAGTACTTC. The entire variable domain, with the rest obtained from reference TRBV30 and TRBJ2-5, is as follows: SQTIHQWPATLVQPVGSPLSLECTVEGTSNPNLYWYRQAAGRGLQLLFYSVGIGQISSEVPQNLSASRPQDRQFILSSKKLLLSDSGFYLCASSRGGGLETQYFGPGTRLLVL.

This chain uses TRBV19 with TRBJ2-5; no reliable D call. Germline-derived CDR1 and CDR2 are LNHDA and SQIVND (reference sequence). Trimming shortened V by 2 bases and J by 1 base, and 5 bases separated the two germline ends. This CDR3 has 13 amino acids. Here the CDR3 DNA reads TGTGCCAGTAGTATATACGGCCAAGAGACCCAGTACTTC. It encodes CASSIYGQETQYF.

This rearrangement joins TRBV28 to TRBJ2-7, with D uncertain. The V gene lost 6 bases and the J gene lost 4 bases, with 13 bases spanning the gap. The germline gives CDR1 MDHEN, CDR2 SYDVKM. The CDR3 sequence is 13 residues long. The CDR3 is CASSFSPSYEQYF. In nucleotides, the CDR3 is TGTGCCAGCAGCTTTAGTCCCTCTTACGAGCAGTACTTC.

This clone has just a few counts. J is TRBJ1-6 and V is TRBV10-1; no reliable D call. Germline CDR1 and CDR2: WNHNN and SYGVQD (reference sequence). Trimming took off 7 bases at V and 8 bases at J, with 24 bases between the two ends. This CDR3 is 17 amino acids long. CDR3 in amino acids: CASIYWPEGPYDSPLHF. For the CDR3, the DNA is TGCGCCAGCATTTACTGGCCCGAGGGTCCGTACGATTCACCCCTCCACTTT.

V gene TRBV28 combines with J gene TRBJ1-2, with a possible D match to TRBD1 (6 bases). The CDR3 spans 15 residues. Trimming left V 8 bases short and J 2 bases short, with 18 bases between. In germline, CDR1 is MDHEN, CDR2 SYDVKM. CDR3 residues: CASESIKTGNYGYTF. The CDR3 DNA follows: TGTGCCAGCGAGTCGATAAAAACAGGGAACTATGGCTACACCTTC.

The rearrangement uses TRBV30 and TRBJ2-6, with D hard to call. The CDR3 runs 15 residues. Germline loops: CDR1 GTSNPN, CDR2 SVGIG (reference sequence). V lost 3 bases and J 4 bases, leaving 13 bases between the germline ends. CDR3 amino acids: CAWRPGYLGANVLTF. CDR3 nucleotide sequence: TGTGCCTGGAGGCCCGGGTACTTAGGGGCCAACGTCCTGACTTTC.

The genes are TRBV4-1 and TRBJ2-7; TRBD2 aligns across 11 bases. The length of the CDR3 is 16 residues. V lost 3 bases and J lost 2; bases outside the gene matches: 6. In germline, CDR1 is MGHRA, CDR2 YSYEKL. CDR3 coding DNA: TGCGCCAGCAGCCACCAGGGACTAGCGGTGACCTACGAGCAGTACTTC. As protein: CASSHQGLAVTYEQYF.

The chain couples TRBV19 to TRBJ2-3; D is perhaps TRBD2 (6 bases). The CDR3 runs to 17 residues. Germline CDR1 reads LNHDA; CDR2 reads SQIVND (reference sequence). Trimming stripped 1 base from V and 4 bases from J, with 18 bases between. CDR3 loop: CASSIVLGGFDSDTQYF. The CDR3 region has the DNA TGTGCCAGTAGTATAGTGCTAGGAGGGTTTGACTCAGATACGCAGTATTTT. Variable domain in full (rest from reference TRBV19 and TRBJ2-3): DGGITQSPKYLFRKEGQNVTLSCEQNLNHDAMYWYRQDPGQGLRLIYYSQIVNDFQKGDIAEGYSVSREKKESFPLTVTSAQKNPTAFYLCASSIVLGGFDSDTQYFGPGTRLTVL.

The chain carries TRBV10-3 and TRBJ2-2; 7 nucleotides align to TRBD1. Germline V gene data show CDR1 as ENHRY and CDR2 as SYGVKD. The V segment lost 7 bases and the J segment 1 base; nucleotides outside the gene matches: 21. This CDR3 is 20 amino acids long. Here the CDR3 DNA reads TGTGCCATCAAACGTGACAGGGAAGAAACAGGAAGAAAGAACACCGGGGAGCTGTTTTTT. Translation gives CAIKRDREETGRKNTGELFF.

This clone was seen a single time. The J gene is TRBJ1-1, the V gene TRBV4-3; 7 positions agree with TRBD1. The CDR3 extends over 13 amino acids. With 0 bases clipped from V and 8 bases from J, the junction kept 3 bases outside the gene matches. Germline V gene sequence: CDR1 LGHNA, CDR2 YSLEER. The chain's CDR3 is CASSQDRDREAFF. The CDR3 nucleotides are TGCGCCAGCAGCCAAGACCGGGACAGAGAAGCTTTCTTT.

V is TRBV7-2 and J is TRBJ1-4, with a possible D match to TRBD1 (5 bases). This CDR3 has 13 amino acids. CDR1 SGHTA and CDR2 FQGNSA come from the germline V gene. Trimming removed 1 base from V and 8 bases from J, with 8 bases in between. CDR3 nucleotides: TGTGCCAGCAGCTTAGATGGGGCCGAAAAACTGTTTTTT. Its protein is CASSLDGAEKLFF. The full variable domain, its missing parts supplied by reference TRBV7-2 and TRBJ1-4, is GAGVSQSPSNKVTEKGKDVELRCDPISGHTALYWYRQSLGQGLEFLIYFQGNSAPDKSGLPSDRFSAERTGGSVSTLTIQRTQQEDSAVYLCASSLDGAEKLFFGSGTQLSVL.

The V and J genes are TRBV9 and TRBJ1-4, with TRBD1 identical over 8 bases. Unmatched junction bases numbered 5, after V lost 0 bases and J lost 7 bases. This CDR3 is built from 15 residues. Germline CDR1 reads SGDLS; CDR2 reads YYNGEE. The DNA of the CDR3 is TGTGCCAGCAGCGTAGGGACAGGGCTTGCTGAAAAACTGTTTTTT. It yields the protein CASSVGTGLAEKLFF.

The chain joins TRBV14 to TRBJ2-7, with 8 bases aligning to TRBD2. After removal of 4 bases from V and 11 bases from J, the junction contained 4 bases not matched to a gene. Germline lookup yields CDR1 SGHDN and CDR2 FVKESK. The CDR3 loop spans 11 amino acids. The CDR3 bases are TGTGCCAGCAGCCCAGGGACTAGGAAGTACTTC. Encoded protein: CASSPGTRKYF.

This clone was seen a single time. The J gene is TRBJ1-1, the V gene TRBV28; the D gene is possibly TRBD1 (5 bases). The germline CDR1 and CDR2 sequences are MDHEN and SYDVKM. V lost 2 bases and J 5 bases, leaving 15 bases between the germline ends. The CDR3 is made up of 15 amino acids. In DNA form, the CDR3 reads TGTGCCAGCAGTTTAATGGGGGAGGGAAAAACTGAAGCTTTCTTT. It yields the protein CASSLMGEGKTEAFF.

The genes are TRBV7-8 and TRBJ2-3, with unresolved D. The CDR3 covers 16 residues. V lost 0 bases to trimming and J lost 4 bases, with 14 bases between them. Germline CDR1 reads SGHVS; CDR2 reads FQNEAQ. Written as DNA, the CDR3 is TGTGCCAGCAGCTTAGCGCTAAGTTTAGCATCAGATACGCAGTATTTT. Encoded protein: CASSLALSLASDTQYF.

The V call is TRBV6-5, the J call TRBJ1-1, with TRBD1 identical over 8 bases. With 6 bases clipped from V and 6 bases from J, the junction kept 12 bases outside the gene matches. Germline V gives CDR1 MNHEY, CDR2 SVGAGI. The CDR3 spans 15 residues. This CDR3 reads CASRSTRTGPPEAFF. The CDR3 nucleotides are TGTGCCAGCAGATCCACCCGGACAGGGCCGCCTGAAGCTTTCTTT.

V gene TRBV28 combines with J gene TRBJ1-2; a possible D gene is TRBD1 (5 bases). V lost 3 bases to trimming and J lost 5 bases, with 13 bases between them. This CDR3 has 14 amino acids. Germline assignment: CDR1 MDHEN and CDR2 SYDVKM. The CDR3 bases are TGTGCCAGCAGTTTCCAGGGTTCCGGGTATGGCTACACCTTC. Protein: CASSFQGSGYGYTF.

CDR3 sequence reads: CASSQEGVGAQHF. CDR3 in DNA: TGCGCCAGCAGCCAAGAGGGCGTCGGGGCCCAGCATTTT. The rearrangement links TRBV4-1 to TRBJ1-5; D uncertain. Germline V gene data show CDR1 as MGHRA and CDR2 as YSYEKL. Trimming took 0 bases from V and 11 from J, leaving 11 bases between them. CDR3 size: 13 residues.

The rearrangement uses TRBV20-1 and TRBJ1-2; no firm D call. Trimming removed 3 bases at V and 4 bases at J, with 6 bases between. Germline assignment: CDR1 DFQATT and CDR2 SNEGSKA (reference sequence). The CDR3 contains 11 residues. Written as DNA, the CDR3 is TGCAGTGCTAGTTTCCTCTATGGCTACACCTTC. Amino acids: CSASFLYGYTF.

The chain recombines TRBV25-1 with TRBJ1-2; 10 bases are a match to TRBD1. CDR3 length: 15 amino acids. V trimming: 6 bases; J trimming: 4 bases; junction bases outside the gene matches: 8. Per germline, CDR1 MGHDK and CDR2 SYGVNS. The CDR3 protein is CASSPGQGTGYGYTF. The CDR3 DNA reads as TGTGCCAGCAGCCCGGGACAGGGGACGGGCTATGGCTACACCTTC.

This clone was seen only a few times. The chain carries TRBV2 and TRBJ1-2, with D hard to call. The CDR3 length is 12 residues. The V gene lost 6 bases and the J gene lost 8 bases, with 13 bases spanning the gap. Germline V gene sequence: CDR1 SNHLY, CDR2 FYNNEI. The CDR3 sequence is CASSPNAGGYTF. The CDR3 coding sequence is TGTGCCAGCAGCCCAAATGCGGGGGGCTACACCTTC. The variable domain in full, completed from reference TRBV2 and TRBJ1-2, reads EPEVTQTPSHQVTQMGQEVILRCVPISNHLYFYWYRQILGQKVEFLVSFYNNEISEKSEIFDDQFSVERPDGSNFTLKIRSTKLEDSAMYFCASSPNAGGYTFGSGTRLTVV.

The chain carries TRBV6-6 and TRBJ2-3; 9 bases map to TRBD2. V dropped 5 bases and J dropped 6; count of bases not matched to a gene: 12. This CDR3 is 16 amino acids long. In germline, CDR1 is MNHNY, CDR2 SVGAGI (reference sequence). CDR3 in DNA: TGTGCCAGCAGTCCCCGGTTAGCGGGAGTGGGTGATACGCAGTATTTT. Its protein is CASSPRLAGVGDTQYF.

J is TRBJ1-1 and V is TRBV9; no firm D call. V lost 4 bases and J lost 1, with 11 bases in between. CDR3 size: 14 residues. Germline V gives CDR1 SGDLS, CDR2 YYNGEE. CDR3 amino acids: CASSFRDQNTEAFF. The CDR3 nucleotides are TGTGCCAGCAGCTTCCGAGATCAGAACACTGAAGCTTTCTTT.

The V call is TRBV2, the J call TRBJ1-3; D gene uncertain. V shed 7 bases and J shed 2 bases, with 9 bases lying between them. Germline V CDR1 and CDR2: SNHLY, FYNNEI. The CDR3 covers 13 residues. This chain's CDR3 is CASTSGPGNTIYF. CDR3 in DNA: TGTGCCAGCACCTCGGGTCCTGGAAACACCATATATTTT.

This rearrangement joins TRBV6-1 to TRBJ2-7, with TRBD1 as a possible D gene (6 bases). The CDR3 has 13 amino acids. V was trimmed by 6 bases and J by 6 bases, leaving 15 bases between them. Germline values: CDR1 MNHNS, CDR2 SASEGT. For the CDR3, the DNA is TGTGCCAGCAGCTCAGGACAGTTAGGCGAGCAGTACTTC. It codes for CASSSGQLGEQYF.